This T cell receptor beta chain was identified in a study of blood T cell repertoires in COVID-19. Background on the study: Samples representing acute and convalescent COVID-19 were sourced from the United States, Italy and Spain. The cDNA or gDNA used as material had been derived from T cells, B-cell-depleted T cells, or PBMCs.

As originally analysed: By means of reference gene primer amplification, nucleated cell counts were estimated. TCRdb's table, derived via immunoSEQ multiplex PCR, lists solely in-frame clones and lacks some. That table is the source of V, J and clone size, and D and trimming were worked out from the DNA. The repertoire holds about 81,000 clones, with 91% as singletons. The germline V gene has CDR1 KGHSH and CDR2 LQKENI. The V gene lost 0 bases and the J gene lost 8 bases, with 10 bases spanning the gap. CDR3 size: 13 residues. This sequence was found in a woman between 50 and 59 years old in a cohort sampled during active COVID-19. V gene TRBV18 combines with J gene TRBJ1-2; the D gene is possibly TRBD1 (6 bases). Material: peripheral blood. The CDR3 loop is CASSPPQGLGYTF. CDR3 bases: TGTGCCAGCTCACCACCTCAGGGGTTAGGCTACACCTTC.